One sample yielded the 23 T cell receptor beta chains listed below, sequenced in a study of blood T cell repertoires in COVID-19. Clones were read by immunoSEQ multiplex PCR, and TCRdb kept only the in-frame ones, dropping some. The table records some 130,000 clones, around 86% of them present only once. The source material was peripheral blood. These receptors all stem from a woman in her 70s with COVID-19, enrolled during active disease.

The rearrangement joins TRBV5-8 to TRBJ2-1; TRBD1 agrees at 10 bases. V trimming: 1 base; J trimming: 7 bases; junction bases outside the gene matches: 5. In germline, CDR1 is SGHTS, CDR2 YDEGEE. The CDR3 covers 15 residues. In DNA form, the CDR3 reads TGTGCCAGCAGCTTGAGGGACAGGGGTCTAAATGAGCAGTTCTTC. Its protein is CASSLRDRGLNEQFF.

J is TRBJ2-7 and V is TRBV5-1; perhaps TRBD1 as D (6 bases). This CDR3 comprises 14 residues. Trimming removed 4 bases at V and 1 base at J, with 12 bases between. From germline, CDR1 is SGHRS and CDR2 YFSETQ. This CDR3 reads CASSATTGSYEQYF. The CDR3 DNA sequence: TGCGCCAGCAGCGCCACGACAGGTTCCTACGAGCAGTACTTC.

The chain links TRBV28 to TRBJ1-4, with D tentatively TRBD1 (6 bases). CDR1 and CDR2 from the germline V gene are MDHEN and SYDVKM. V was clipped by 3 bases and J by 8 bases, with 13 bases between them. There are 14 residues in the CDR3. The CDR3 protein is CASSLDSPAEKLFF. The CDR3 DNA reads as TGTGCCAGCAGTTTGGACAGTCCGGCAGAAAAACTGTTTTTT.

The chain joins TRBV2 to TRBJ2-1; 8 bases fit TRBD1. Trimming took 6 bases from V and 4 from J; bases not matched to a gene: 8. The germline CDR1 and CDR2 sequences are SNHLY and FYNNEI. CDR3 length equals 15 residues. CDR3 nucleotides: TGTGCCAGCAGCACTTACAGGGGGTCTTACAATGAGCAGTTCTTC. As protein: CASSTYRGSYNEQFF.

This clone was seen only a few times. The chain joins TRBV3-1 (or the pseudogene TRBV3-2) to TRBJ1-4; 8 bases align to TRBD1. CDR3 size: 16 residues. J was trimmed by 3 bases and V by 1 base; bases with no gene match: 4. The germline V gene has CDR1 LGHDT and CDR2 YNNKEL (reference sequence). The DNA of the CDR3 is TGTGCCAGCAGCCAAGGGACAGGGCCGGCTAATGAAAAACTGTTTTTT. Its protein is CASSQGTGPANEKLFF.

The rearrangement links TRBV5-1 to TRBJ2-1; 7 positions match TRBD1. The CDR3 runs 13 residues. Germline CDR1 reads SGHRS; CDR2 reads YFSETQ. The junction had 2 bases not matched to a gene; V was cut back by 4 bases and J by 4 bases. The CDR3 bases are TGCGCCAGCAGCCAGGACAGGTACAATGAGCAGTTCTTC. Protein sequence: CASSQDRYNEQFF.

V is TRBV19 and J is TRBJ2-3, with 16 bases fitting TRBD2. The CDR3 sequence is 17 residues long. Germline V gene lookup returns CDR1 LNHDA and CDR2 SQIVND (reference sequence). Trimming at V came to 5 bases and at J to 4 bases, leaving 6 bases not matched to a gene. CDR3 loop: CASSAGLAGGPADTQYF. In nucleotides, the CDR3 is TGTGCCAGTAGTGCGGGACTAGCGGGGGGGCCCGCAGATACGCAGTATTTT.

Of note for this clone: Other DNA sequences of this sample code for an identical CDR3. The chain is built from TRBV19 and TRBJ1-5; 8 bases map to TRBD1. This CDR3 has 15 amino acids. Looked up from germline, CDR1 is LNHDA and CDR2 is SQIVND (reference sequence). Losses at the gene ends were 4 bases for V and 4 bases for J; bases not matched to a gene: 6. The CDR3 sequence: CASSTGQGGNQPQHF. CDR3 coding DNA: TGTGCCAGTAGTACAGGACAGGGCGGTAATCAGCCCCAGCATTTT.

The CDR3 loop reads CASSRSGQGFGDTQYF. The CDR3 nucleotides are TGTGCCAGCAGCCGCTCGGGACAGGGGTTTGGAGATACGCAGTATTTT. The chain uses TRBV5-4 and TRBJ2-3; 10 nucleotides line up with TRBD1. Trimming removed 4 bases from V and 5 bases from J; junction bases left unmatched: 10. This CDR3 has 16 amino acids. The germline gives CDR1 SGHNT, CDR2 YYREEE (reference sequence).

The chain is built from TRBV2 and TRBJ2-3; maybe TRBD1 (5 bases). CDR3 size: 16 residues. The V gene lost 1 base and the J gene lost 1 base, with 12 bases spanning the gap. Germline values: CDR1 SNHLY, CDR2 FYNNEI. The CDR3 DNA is TGTGCCAGCAGTGAAGGGCAGGGCGTCCGCACAGATACGCAGTATTTT. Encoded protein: CASSEGQGVRTDTQYF.

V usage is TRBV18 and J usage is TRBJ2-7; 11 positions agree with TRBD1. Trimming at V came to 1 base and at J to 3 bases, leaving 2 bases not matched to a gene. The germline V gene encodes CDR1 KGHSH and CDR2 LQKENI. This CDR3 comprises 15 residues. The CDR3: CASSPQGQGVYEQYF. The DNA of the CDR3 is TGTGCCAGCTCACCACAGGGACAGGGGGTCTACGAGCAGTACTTC.

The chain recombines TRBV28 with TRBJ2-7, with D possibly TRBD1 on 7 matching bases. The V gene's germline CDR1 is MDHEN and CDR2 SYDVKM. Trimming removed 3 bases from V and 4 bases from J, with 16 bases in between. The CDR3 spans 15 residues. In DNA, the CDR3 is TGTGCCAGCAGTTTGGGAGGACAGGTAAAGTACGAGCAGTACTTC. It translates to CASSLGGQVKYEQYF.

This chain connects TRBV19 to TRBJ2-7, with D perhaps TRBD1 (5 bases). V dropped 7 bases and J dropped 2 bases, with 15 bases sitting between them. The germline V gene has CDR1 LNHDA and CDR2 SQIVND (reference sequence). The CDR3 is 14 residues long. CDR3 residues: CASKGPTGAYEQYF. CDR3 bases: TGTGCCAGTAAGGGCCCCACAGGAGCCTACGAGCAGTACTTC.

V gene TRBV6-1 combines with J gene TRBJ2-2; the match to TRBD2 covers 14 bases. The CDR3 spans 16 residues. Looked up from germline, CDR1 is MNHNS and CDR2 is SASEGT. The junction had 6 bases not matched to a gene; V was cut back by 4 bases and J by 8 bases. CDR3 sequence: CASSARLAGGLGELFF. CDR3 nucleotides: TGTGCCAGCAGTGCCCGACTAGCGGGGGGGCTAGGGGAGCTGTTTTTT.

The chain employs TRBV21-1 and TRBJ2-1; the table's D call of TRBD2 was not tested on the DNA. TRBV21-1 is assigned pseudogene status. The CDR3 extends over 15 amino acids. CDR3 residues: CASSIPRRSGDEQFF. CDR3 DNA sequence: TGTGCCAGCAGCATACCTAGACGGTCCGGGGATGAGCAGTTCTTC.

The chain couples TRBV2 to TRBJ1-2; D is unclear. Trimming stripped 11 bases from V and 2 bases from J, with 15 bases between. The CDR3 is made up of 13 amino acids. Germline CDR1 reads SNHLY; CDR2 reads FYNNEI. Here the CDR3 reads CAQRTQANYGYTF. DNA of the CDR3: TGTGCCCAGAGAACCCAGGCGAACTATGGCTACACCTTC.

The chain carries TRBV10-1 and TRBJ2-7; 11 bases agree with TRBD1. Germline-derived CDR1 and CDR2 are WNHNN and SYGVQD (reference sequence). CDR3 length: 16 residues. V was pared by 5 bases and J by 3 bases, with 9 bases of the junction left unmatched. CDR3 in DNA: TGCGCCAGCAGTCCTGGGACAGGGGGGACAGGCTACGAGCAGTACTTC. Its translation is CASSPGTGGTGYEQYF.

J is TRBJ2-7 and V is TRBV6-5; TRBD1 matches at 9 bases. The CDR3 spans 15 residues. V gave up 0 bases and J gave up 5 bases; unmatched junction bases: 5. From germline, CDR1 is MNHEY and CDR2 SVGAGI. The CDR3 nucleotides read TGTGCCAGCAGTTACTCGATCACAGGGGGCAACGAGCAGTACTTC. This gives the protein CASSYSITGGNEQYF.

The CDR3 loop is CASSLDSSQPQHF. For the CDR3, the DNA is TGTGCCAGCAGCCTTGACAGTTCTCAGCCCCAGCATTTT. J is TRBJ1-5 and V is TRBV9; D possibly corresponds to TRBD1 (5 bases). V gave up 4 bases and J gave up 6 bases, with 11 bases separating them. Germline V lookup: CDR1 SGDLS, CDR2 YYNGEE. This CDR3 comprises 13 residues.

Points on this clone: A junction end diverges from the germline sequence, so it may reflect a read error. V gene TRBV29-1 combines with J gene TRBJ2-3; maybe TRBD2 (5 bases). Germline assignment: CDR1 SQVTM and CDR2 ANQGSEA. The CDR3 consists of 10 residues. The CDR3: CSGEEGTRNF. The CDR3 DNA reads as TGCAGCGGGGAAGAGGGTACGAGGAATTTT.

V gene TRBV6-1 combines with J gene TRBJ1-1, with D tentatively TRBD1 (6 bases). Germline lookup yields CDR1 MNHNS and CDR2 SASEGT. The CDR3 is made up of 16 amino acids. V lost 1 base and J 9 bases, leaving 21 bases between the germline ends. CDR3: CASSEGRMKAGDQAFF. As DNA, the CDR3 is TGTGCCAGCAGTGAAGGCCGTATGAAGGCAGGGGATCAAGCTTTCTTT.

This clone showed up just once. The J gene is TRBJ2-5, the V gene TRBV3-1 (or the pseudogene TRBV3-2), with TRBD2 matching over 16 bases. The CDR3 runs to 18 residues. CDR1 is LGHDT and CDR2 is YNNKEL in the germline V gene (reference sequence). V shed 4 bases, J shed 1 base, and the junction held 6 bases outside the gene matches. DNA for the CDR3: TGTGCCAGCAGCCCTGGGACTAGCGGGGGGGCCACCCAAGAGACCCAGTACTTC. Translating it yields CASSPGTSGGATQETQYF.

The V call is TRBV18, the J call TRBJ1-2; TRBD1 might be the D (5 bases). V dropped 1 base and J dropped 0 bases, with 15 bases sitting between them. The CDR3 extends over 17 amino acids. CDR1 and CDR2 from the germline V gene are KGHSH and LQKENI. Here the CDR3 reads CASSPQEKSGPNYGYTF. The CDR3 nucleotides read TGTGCCAGCTCACCACAGGAAAAGTCAGGGCCTAACTATGGCTACACCTTC.